This T cell receptor (beta chain) emerged from a study of blood T cell repertoires in COVID-19. Data came from immunoSEQ multiplex PCR; TCRdb stores just in-frame clones and leaves some out. The table includes 88,000 or so clones, 83% detected once. The germline CDR1 and CDR2 sequences are SGDLS and YYNGEE. With V trimmed by 2 bases and J by 1 base, 8 bases remained unmatched. The CDR3 loop spans 16 amino acids. Material: peripheral blood. The rearrangement uses TRBV9 and TRBJ1-2; 7 bases map to TRBD1. This clonotype was obtained from a human donor in a cohort sampled during active COVID-19. The CDR3 nucleotides are TGTGCCAGCAGCGTTAGGTGGGACAGCCTTAACTATGGCTACACCTTC. Translating it yields CASSVRWDSLNYGYTF.